This T cell receptor beta chain stems from a study of cytomegalovirus exposure and HLA in healthy donors. The study's findings and limits: Exclusion applied to some V segments, including TRBV6-2 and TRBV6-3, as they were indistinguishable.

Germline lookup yields CDR1 LNHDA and CDR2 SQIVND (reference sequence). The CDR3 contains 17 residues. The V gene lost 1 base and the J gene lost 0 bases, with 15 bases spanning the gap. Primers included in the PCR were 60 Vbeta and 13 Jbeta primers. The data were produced by immunoSEQ multiplex PCR, yet TCRdb's version contains in-frame clones alone and is incomplete. The sample holds tens of thousands of clones. Details on this clone: Its cognate antigen is unknown.

The clonotype originates from a woman aged 25-40 years in good health and CMV-seropositive. This chain connects TRBV19 to TRBJ1-1, with a possible D match to TRBD1 (5 bases). The source material was PBMCs. CDR3 in DNA: TGTGCCAGTAGTATAGGGGTGTCGGGACTCCTGAACACTGAAGCTTTCTTT. Its protein is CASSIGVSGLLNTEAFF.